The 18 T cell receptor beta chains in this list originate from one sample, sequenced in a study of CD8 T cells in ankylosing spondylitis. TCRdb ran MiXCR on the 5' RACE reads and lists one entry per CDR3 protein. Among roughly 700,000 distinct CDR3 sequences, roughly 19% were seen once, and the ten largest hold over 15%. Findings and limits, study-wide: Ankylosing spondylitis blood appeared to be characterized by a TCR beta motif of eight highly homologous variants.

No antigen has been assigned to these receptors. The specimen was blood, either unsorted or a sorted T cell fraction (not recorded which). All receptors derive from a male donor with ankylosing spondylitis.

As regards this clonotype: The junction shows a germline mismatch at one end, possibly a read error. The chain couples TRBV3-1 to TRBJ1-2; 9 bases map to TRBD1. The CDR3 totals 15 residues. The germline gives CDR1 LGHDT, CDR2 YNNKEL (reference sequence). CDR3 region: CASSPSPQGASPTSF. The CDR3 coding sequence is TGTGCCAGCAGCCCCTCCCCACAGGGGGCGAGCCCCACATCCTTC.

The chain has TRBV20-1 and TRBJ1-1, with D tentatively TRBD1 (6 bases). V gave up 4 bases and J gave up 5 bases, with 23 bases separating them. The CDR3 length is 16 residues. The germline V gene encodes CDR1 DFQATT and CDR2 SNEGSKA (reference sequence). The CDR3: CSATPVNRELGTEAFF. For the CDR3, the DNA is TGCAGTGCTACGCCGGTTAACAGGGAGTTAGGGACTGAAGCTTTCTTT.

Points on this clonotype: A junction end diverges from the germline sequence, so it may reflect a read error. This rearrangement joins TRBV27 to TRBJ2-1, with 8 nucleotides matching TRBD2. The CDR3 contains 16 residues. CDR1 is MNHEY and CDR2 is SMNVEV in the germline V gene (reference sequence). The CDR3 DNA sequence: TGTGGCAGCAGTTTGGGTAGCGGGAACAGGTACGATGAGCAGTTCTTC. It codes for CGSSLGSGNRYDEQFF.

This clonotype showed up just a few times. This chain uses TRBV27 with TRBJ2-3; 8 bases agree with TRBD2. The CDR3 has 16 residues. The J segment lost 3 bases and the V segment lost 4 bases, leaving 9 bases of the junction unmatched. Per the germline V gene, CDR1 is MNHEY and CDR2 is SMNVEV (reference sequence). The CDR3 DNA follows: TGTGCCAGCAGTTCCTTCGGGGGGGCGTGGACAGATACGCAGTATTTT. Encoded protein: CASSSFGGAWTDTQYF.

This clonotype showed up just a few times. The chain combines TRBV4-1 with TRBJ1-4; 9 positions agree with TRBD1. V shed 3 bases and J 7 bases; nucleotides not matched to a gene: 6. From germline, CDR1 is MGHRA and CDR2 YSYEKL. The CDR3 sequence is 15 residues long. The CDR3 DNA follows: TGCGCCAGCAGCCACCAGGACAGGGGATTTGAAAAACTGTTTTTT. Protein sequence: CASSHQDRGFEKLFF.

This rearrangement joins TRBV4-2 to TRBJ2-3, with D possibly TRBD2 on 6 matching bases. CDR3 size: 18 residues. Trimming removed 0 bases from V and 1 base from J, with 17 bases in between. Germline V CDR1 and CDR2: LGHNA, YNFKEQ. CDR3 in amino acids: CASSQEWAQASGTDTQYF. CDR3 bases: TGTGCCAGCAGCCAAGAATGGGCCCAAGCTAGCGGCACAGATACGCAGTATTTT.

This clonotype was observed a few times. V gene TRBV20-1 combines with J gene TRBJ1-2; D gene ambiguous. Germline V gene sequence: CDR1 DFQATT, CDR2 SNEGSKA (reference sequence). This CDR3 comprises 15 residues. V was trimmed by 5 bases and J by 2 bases, leaving 18 bases between them. CDR3 amino acids: CSAPQSMVGNYGYTF. The CDR3, as DNA: TGCAGTGCTCCACAGAGTATGGTGGGGAACTATGGCTACACCTTC.

The chain employs TRBV5-1 and TRBJ1-5, with 9 bases lining up with TRBD1. This CDR3 comprises 15 residues. Germline trimming cut 4 bases from V and 6 bases from J; bases unmatched to any gene: 8. Germline V lookup: CDR1 SGHRS, CDR2 YFSETQ. CDR3 region: CASSATGGAVQPQHF. The CDR3 DNA sequence: TGCGCCAGCAGCGCTACAGGGGGCGCGGTTCAGCCCCAGCATTTT. Variable domain in full (rest from reference TRBV5-1 and TRBJ1-5): KAGVTQTPRYLIKTRGQQVTLSCSPISGHRSVSWYQQTPGQGLQFLFEYFSETQRNKGNFPGRFSGRQFSNSRSEMNVSTLELGDSALYLCASSATGGAVQPQHFGDGTRLSIL.

This clonotype was detected a few times. The rearrangement uses TRBV3-1 and TRBJ2-7, with 10 bases identical to TRBD1. Per the germline V gene, CDR1 is LGHDT and CDR2 is YNNKEL (reference sequence). The junction had 4 bases not matched to a gene; V was cut back by 1 base and J by 13 bases. CDR3 length: 12 residues. CDR3 residues: CASSQGGQGRYF. CDR3 sequence (DNA): TGTGCCAGCAGCCAAGGGGGACAGGGGAGATACTTC.

The V call is TRBV4-3, the J call TRBJ1-5; 7 bases agree with TRBD1. The V segment lost 0 bases and the J segment 0 bases; nucleotides outside the gene matches: 8. Looked up from germline, CDR1 is LGHNA and CDR2 is YSLEER. There are 18 residues in the CDR3. The CDR3 bases are TGCGCCAGCAGCCAAGACTTGGGCAGGGGGTATAGCAATCAGCCCCAGCATTTT. This translates into CASSQDLGRGYSNQPQHF.

The genes are TRBV12-3 or TRBV12-4 and TRBJ1-1, with no clear D. The CDR3 covers 12 residues. V was clipped by 1 base and J by 7 bases, with 7 bases between them. The CDR3 sequence: CASSLDGVEAFF. CDR3 bases: TGTGCCAGCAGTTTAGATGGGGTTGAAGCTTTCTTT.

The chain links TRBV10-3 to TRBJ2-3; D not resolved. Germline lookup yields CDR1 ENHRY and CDR2 SYGVKD. Deletions cut 6 bases from V and 3 bases from J, with 7 bases between. The CDR3 loop spans 12 amino acids. The CDR3 DNA reads TGTGCCATCAGAGAAACTACAGATACGCAGTATTTT. Translation gives CAIRETTDTQYF.

The chain joins TRBV29-1 to TRBJ2-2; 9 bases match TRBD1. Germline V gene data show CDR1 as SQVTM and CDR2 as ANQGSEA. V shed 4 bases, J shed 7 bases, and the junction held 4 bases outside the gene matches. This CDR3 has 13 amino acids. In DNA form, the CDR3 reads TGCAGCGTTGGGGACAGGGTTGGCGGGGAGCTGTTTTTT. This sequence encodes CSVGDRVGGELFF.

The chain carries TRBV27 and TRBJ2-3, with 11 bases matching TRBD2. Germline V gene data show CDR1 as MNHEY and CDR2 as SMNVEV (reference sequence). This CDR3 region has 16 residues. The junction had 8 bases not matched to a gene; V was cut back by 4 bases and J by 5 bases. The DNA for the CDR3 is TGTGCCAGCAGTTCACTAGCGGGAGATGGAGTAGATACGCAGTATTTT. Encoded protein: CASSSLAGDGVDTQYF.

In its sample, this clonotype was seen a few times. The V gene is TRBV20-1, the J gene TRBJ2-7, with TRBD2 identical over 11 bases. From germline, CDR1 is DFQATT and CDR2 SNEGSKA (reference sequence). The CDR3 runs 13 residues. The trim removed 8 bases at V and 3 bases at J, leaving 6 bases unmatched. This chain's CDR3 is CSNEGLADYEQYF. The CDR3 bases are TGCAGTAATGAGGGACTAGCGGACTACGAGCAGTACTTC.

V usage is TRBV27 and J usage is TRBJ2-5, with 9 bases lining up with TRBD1. Germline assignment: CDR1 MNHEY and CDR2 SMNVEV (reference sequence). The CDR3 loop spans 15 amino acids. V was clipped by 4 bases and J by 5 bases; unmatched bases: 8. CDR3 nucleotides: TGTGCCAGCAGTTCCACCGGACAGGGGTGGGAGACCCAGTACTTC. Translated: CASSSTGQGWETQYF.

The chain joins TRBV12-3 or TRBV12-4 to TRBJ2-5; 9 bases align to TRBD1. The junction had 6 bases not matched to a gene; V was cut back by 7 bases and J by 0 bases. The CDR3 consists of 15 residues. The CDR3 sequence is CASTSGQGNQETQYF. CDR3 DNA sequence: TGTGCCAGCACCTCGGGACAGGGAAACCAAGAGACCCAGTACTTC.

This chain links TRBV20-1 with TRBJ2-5, with D uncertain. Germline-derived CDR1 and CDR2 are DFQATT and SNEGSKA (reference sequence). The CDR3 is 13 amino acids. The V end lost 0 bases, the J end lost 2 bases, and 7 bases lay between the germline ends. The CDR3 nucleotides are TGCAGTGCTAGAGATTGGGTTCAAGAGACCCAGTACTTC. This codes for CSARDWVQETQYF.